A selection of T cell receptor beta chains follows, all from one sample in a study of lymphopenia after photon versus proton radiotherapy. Here immunoSEQ multiplex PCR was the method, and the copy in TCRdb shows in-frame clones only, minus some. Altogether about 30,000 clones are present, approximately 93% being singletons, with the ten largest covering around 0.72%. This sample comprised peripheral blood, obtained from a patient treated with photon-based radiotherapy. These receptors originate from a woman between 45 and 60 years old with cholangiocarcinoma. CDR3s include the opening cysteine and the closing phenylalanine or tryptophan. Each record gives: J gene, V gene, clone size, D gene, CDR3 protein, CDR3 DNA. A D gene is named only where the DNA matches it firmly. Clone sizes are given selectively: once, few, many, or a class where the clone is expanded.

J gene: TRBJ1-2
V gene: TRBV5-1
clone size: .
D gene: .
CDR3 protein: CASSLEGIFRDGYTF
CDR3 DNA: TGCGCCAGCAGCCTGGAGGGGATTTTTCGGGATGGCTACACCTTC

J gene: TRBJ2-2
V gene: TRBV6-5
clone size: .
D gene: TRBD1
CDR3 protein: CASSYDRANTGELFF
CDR3 DNA: TGTGCCAGCAGTTACGACAGGGCGAACACCGGGGAGCTGTTTTTT

J gene: TRBJ2-7
V gene: TRBV7-9
clone size: .
D gene: .
CDR3 protein: CAITPPDRDYEQYF
CDR3 DNA: TGTGCCATCACCCCACCTGACAGAGACTACGAGCAGTACTTC

J gene: TRBJ1-1
V gene: TRBV18
clone size: once
D gene: TRBD1
CDR3 protein: CASSPLDRGWGSEAFF
CDR3 DNA: TGTGCCAGCTCACCACTGGACAGGGGTTGGGGATCTGAAGCTTTCTTT

J gene: TRBJ1-5
V gene: TRBV5-4
clone size: .
D gene: .
CDR3 protein: CASSLVGAGLTQHF
CDR3 DNA: TGTGCCAGCAGCTTGGTAGGGGCAGGGCTGACCCAGCATTTT

J gene: TRBJ2-3
V gene: TRBV29-1
clone size: .
D gene: .
CDR3 protein: CSVGNWGSDTQYF
CDR3 DNA: TGCAGCGTTGGTAACTGGGGCAGCGATACGCAGTATTTT

J gene: TRBJ2-6
V gene: TRBV6-1
clone size: .
D gene: .
CDR3 protein: CASSELTGAFSSGANVLTF
CDR3 DNA: TGTGCCAGCAGTGAATTGACTGGGGCGTTTAGCTCTGGGGCCAACGTCCTGACTTTC

J gene: TRBJ2-5
V gene: TRBV5-1
clone size: .
D gene: .
CDR3 protein: CASSLALLAETQYF
CDR3 DNA: TGCGCCAGCAGCTTGGCCCTTCTGGCGGAGACCCAGTACTTC

J gene: TRBJ1-5
V gene: TRBV27
clone size: .
D gene: TRBD1
CDR3 protein: CASSPETGMGQPQHF
CDR3 DNA: TGTGCCAGCAGTCCCGAGACAGGGATGGGACAGCCCCAGCATTTT

J gene: TRBJ2-6
V gene: TRBV9
clone size: .
D gene: .
CDR3 protein: CASSVEGSGANVLTF
CDR3 DNA: TGTGCCAGCAGCGTAGAAGGCTCTGGGGCCAACGTCCTGACTTTC

J gene: TRBJ1-1
V gene: TRBV14
clone size: once
D gene: TRBD1
CDR3 protein: CASSQEYWPALDREGRNTEAFF
CDR3 DNA: TGTGCCAGCAGCCAAGAATATTGGCCGGCTTTGGACAGGGAGGGTAGAAACACTGAAGCTTTCTTT

J gene: TRBJ2-1
V gene: TRBV13
clone size: .
D gene: .
CDR3 protein: CASSSLYNEQFF
CDR3 DNA: TGTGCCAGCAGCTCACTCTACAATGAGCAGTTCTTC

J gene: TRBJ1-2
V gene: TRBV7-6
clone size: .
D gene: .
CDR3 protein: CASSLARGGGRDGYTF
CDR3 DNA: TGTGCCAGCAGCTTAGCGCGAGGCGGGGGGCGCGATGGCTACACCTTC

J gene: TRBJ2-7
V gene: TRBV29-1
clone size: .
D gene: .
CDR3 protein: CSVGWTSYEQYF
CDR3 DNA: TGCAGCGTTGGTTGGACCTCCTACGAGCAGTACTTC

J gene: TRBJ1-2
V gene: TRBV7-2
clone size: .
D gene: .
CDR3 protein: CASSLKWGQGEDNGYTF
CDR3 DNA: TGTGCCAGCAGCTTAAAGTGGGGCCAGGGTGAAGATAATGGCTACACCTTC

J gene: TRBJ1-2
V gene: TRBV7-8
clone size: .
D gene: .
CDR3 protein: CASSLVAGWNYGYTF
CDR3 DNA: TGTGCCAGCAGCTTAGTAGCAGGGTGGAACTATGGCTACACCTTC

J gene: TRBJ2-1
V gene: TRBV19
clone size: .
D gene: .
CDR3 protein: CASMMAEYSNEQFF
CDR3 DNA: TGTGCCAGTATGATGGCGGAATACAGCAATGAGCAGTTCTTC

J gene: TRBJ1-6
V gene: TRBV11-2
clone size: .
D gene: .
CDR3 protein: CASSFSGSPLHF
CDR3 DNA: TGTGCCAGCAGCTTTAGCGGTTCACCCCTCCACTTT

J gene: TRBJ1-1
V gene: TRBV2
clone size: .
D gene: .
CDR3 protein: CASTWTAQNTEAFF
CDR3 DNA: TGTGCCAGCACCTGGACCGCTCAGAACACTGAAGCTTTCTTT

J gene: TRBJ2-6
V gene: TRBV11-2
clone size: .
D gene: .
CDR3 protein: CASSPPGSGANVLTF
CDR3 DNA: TGTGCCAGCAGCCCCCCTGGCTCTGGGGCCAACGTCCTGACTTTC

J gene: TRBJ1-2
V gene: TRBV11-2
clone size: .
D gene: TRBD1
CDR3 protein: CASSLAAGTDIYGYTF
CDR3 DNA: TGTGCCAGCAGCCTCGCCGCGGGGACAGACATATATGGCTACACCTTC

J gene: TRBJ1-6
V gene: TRBV4-1
clone size: .
D gene: .
CDR3 protein: CASSRLGNPISPLHF
CDR3 DNA: TGCGCCAGCAGCCGGCTAGGGAACCCTATTTCACCCCTCCACTTT

J gene: TRBJ1-5
V gene: TRBV19
clone size: .
D gene: .
CDR3 protein: CASSIALSNRPQHF
CDR3 DNA: TGTGCCAGTAGTATAGCCCTCTCCAATCGGCCCCAGCATTTT

J gene: TRBJ2-3
V gene: TRBV7-2
clone size: .
D gene: TRBD2
CDR3 protein: CASSFTSADTQYF
CDR3 DNA: TGTGCCAGCAGCTTCACTAGCGCCGATACGCAGTATTTT

J gene: TRBJ1-2
V gene: TRBV6-5
clone size: .
D gene: .
CDR3 protein: CASSSGTDYGYTF
CDR3 DNA: TGTGCCAGCAGCAGCGGGACGGACTATGGCTACACCTTC

J gene: TRBJ1-5
V gene: TRBV19
clone size: .
D gene: TRBD1
CDR3 protein: CASSIGGTGANQPQHF
CDR3 DNA: TGTGCCAGTAGTATAGGAGGGACAGGGGCAAATCAGCCCCAGCATTTT

J gene: TRBJ1-2
V gene: TRBV29-1
clone size: .
D gene: .
CDR3 protein: CSAERAGAGYTF
CDR3 DNA: TGCAGCGCTGAACGGGCAGGGGCTGGCTACACCTTC

J gene: TRBJ2-3
V gene: TRBV15
clone size: .
D gene: TRBD1
CDR3 protein: CATSRGDGTGSTDTQYF
CDR3 DNA: TGTGCCACCAGCAGAGGGGATGGGACAGGGAGCACAGATACGCAGTATTTT

J gene: TRBJ1-3
V gene: TRBV5-6
clone size: .
D gene: .
CDR3 protein: CASSWAGNSGNTIYF
CDR3 DNA: TGTGCCAGCAGCTGGGCGGGGAACTCTGGAAACACCATATATTTT

J gene: TRBJ2-7
V gene: TRBV5-4
clone size: .
D gene: TRBD1
CDR3 protein: CASSSPGQDPEQYF
CDR3 DNA: TGTGCCAGCAGCTCCCCCGGACAGGATCCCGAGCAGTACTTC

J gene: TRBJ1-5
V gene: TRBV4-3
clone size: .
D gene: .
CDR3 protein: CASSQDRIGAQPQHF
CDR3 DNA: TGCGCCAGCAGCCAAGATCGGATAGGGGCACAGCCCCAGCATTTT

J gene: TRBJ1-2
V gene: TRBV11-2
clone size: .
D gene: .
CDR3 protein: CASSLVAGWAYGYTF
CDR3 DNA: TGTGCCAGCAGCTTAGTAGCGGGGTGGGCCTATGGCTACACCTTC

J gene: TRBJ2-6
V gene: TRBV5-8
clone size: .
D gene: .
CDR3 protein: CASIQAASVLTF
CDR3 DNA: TGTGCCAGCATACAGGCAGCCTCCGTCCTGACTTTC

J gene: TRBJ2-2
V gene: TRBV18
clone size: .
D gene: .
CDR3 protein: CASSRRTGANTGELFF
CDR3 DNA: TGTGCCAGCTCACGAAGGACGGGCGCGAACACCGGGGAGCTGTTTTTT

J gene: TRBJ1-6
V gene: TRBV6-5
clone size: .
D gene: .
CDR3 protein: CASGGGELYSPLHF
CDR3 DNA: TGTGCCAGCGGAGGGGGGGAATTGTATTCACCCCTCCACTTT

J gene: TRBJ2-7
V gene: TRBV18
clone size: .
D gene: TRBD2
CDR3 protein: CASSPATSVVSYEQYF
CDR3 DNA: TGTGCCAGCTCACCCGCCACTAGCGTTGTCTCCTACGAGCAGTACTTC

J gene: TRBJ1-1
V gene: TRBV5-1
clone size: .
D gene: TRBD1
CDR3 protein: CASSLGTGLNTEAFF
CDR3 DNA: TGCGCCAGCAGCTTGGGGACAGGATTGAACACTGAAGCTTTCTTT

J gene: TRBJ1-1
V gene: TRBV10-3
clone size: .
D gene: .
CDR3 protein: CAISRGLSENTEAFF
CDR3 DNA: TGTGCCATCAGTCGGGGACTCTCGGAGAACACTGAAGCTTTCTTT

J gene: TRBJ2-2
V gene: TRBV7-2
clone size: .
D gene: .
CDR3 protein: CASSLDRANTGELFF
CDR3 DNA: TGTGCCAGCAGCTTAGACAGAGCGAACACCGGGGAGCTGTTTTTT

J gene: TRBJ2-7
V gene: TRBV19
clone size: .
D gene: .
CDR3 protein: CASSIDRTSYEQYF
CDR3 DNA: TGTGCCAGTAGTATTGACAGGACCTCCTACGAGCAGTACTTC

J gene: TRBJ1-2
V gene: TRBV5-1
clone size: .
D gene: .
CDR3 protein: CASSPMTGATMDYGYTF
CDR3 DNA: TGCGCCAGCAGCCCCATGACCGGGGCAACCATGGACTATGGCTACACCTTC

J gene: TRBJ1-1
V gene: TRBV13
clone size: .
D gene: .
CDR3 protein: CASSRALEAFF
CDR3 DNA: TGTGCCAGCAGCCGGGCCCTTGAAGCTTTCTTT

J gene: TRBJ1-5
V gene: TRBV18
clone size: .
D gene: TRBD1
CDR3 protein: CASSPTGQSNQPQHF
CDR3 DNA: TGTGCCAGCTCACCAACGGGACAGAGCAATCAGCCCCAGCATTTT

J gene: TRBJ2-5
V gene: TRBV25-1
clone size: .
D gene: TRBD2
CDR3 protein: CASSPSSGYQETQYF
CDR3 DNA: TGTGCCAGCAGTCCGTCTAGCGGGTACCAAGAGACCCAGTACTTC

J gene: TRBJ2-1
V gene: TRBV27
clone size: .
D gene: .
CDR3 protein: CASSLQGEQFF
CDR3 DNA: TGTGCCAGCAGTTTACAGGGTGAGCAGTTCTTC

J gene: TRBJ1-3
V gene: TRBV6-5
clone size: once
D gene: .
CDR3 protein: CASSYRGLSGNTIYF
CDR3 DNA: TGTGCCAGCAGTTACAGGGGTTTGTCTGGAAACACCATATATTTT

J gene: TRBJ1-1
V gene: TRBV7-8
clone size: once
D gene: .
CDR3 protein: CASSFIRRNTEAFF
CDR3 DNA: TGTGCCAGCAGCTTCATCAGGAGGAACACTGAAGCTTTCTTT

J gene: TRBJ2-6
V gene: TRBV7-9
clone size: .
D gene: .
CDR3 protein: CASSRFSQGSGANVLTF
CDR3 DNA: TGTGCCAGCAGCCGTTTCTCACAGGGCTCTGGGGCCAACGTCCTGACTTTC

J gene: TRBJ2-1
V gene: TRBV5-6
clone size: .
D gene: .
CDR3 protein: CASIPSWAEGYNEQFF
CDR3 DNA: TGTGCCAGCATCCCGAGCTGGGCAGAAGGCTACAATGAGCAGTTCTTC

J gene: TRBJ2-7
V gene: TRBV4-3
clone size: .
D gene: .
CDR3 protein: CASSIYFPHEQYF
CDR3 DNA: TGCGCCAGCAGCATCTACTTTCCCCACGAGCAGTACTTC

J gene: TRBJ1-1
V gene: TRBV11-2
clone size: .
D gene: TRBD1
CDR3 protein: CASSTHRGPLRTEAFF
CDR3 DNA: TGTGCCAGCAGCACACACAGGGGTCCGCTTCGCACTGAAGCTTTCTTT

J gene: TRBJ2-7
V gene: TRBV29-1
clone size: once
D gene: TRBD1
CDR3 protein: CSVVRDRSYEQYF
CDR3 DNA: TGCAGCGTGGTCCGGGACAGGTCCTACGAGCAGTACTTC

J gene: TRBJ1-1
V gene: TRBV5-1
clone size: once
D gene: .
CDR3 protein: CASSPRAGTEAFF
CDR3 DNA: TGCGCCAGCAGCCCCCGGGCGGGCACTGAAGCTTTCTTT

J gene: TRBJ1-1
V gene: TRBV5-4
clone size: .
D gene: TRBD1
CDR3 protein: CASSWDSRVGTEAFF
CDR3 DNA: TGTGCCAGCAGCTGGGACAGTCGGGTGGGCACTGAAGCTTTCTTT

J gene: TRBJ2-6
V gene: TRBV13
clone size: .
D gene: .
CDR3 protein: CASSSDRANVLTF
CDR3 DNA: TGTGCCAGCAGCTCCGACAGGGCCAACGTCCTGACTTTC